This record covers a single T cell receptor beta chain. This CDR3 has 13 residues. V was cut by 3 bases and J by 5 bases, with 10 bases left in between. Germline V gene sequence: CDR1 KGHSH, CDR2 LQKENI. Libraries were prepared by immunoSEQ multiplex PCR; TCRdb keeps only in-frame clonotypes and omits some of them. The table includes around 80,000 clones, roughly 98% detected once. The sample belongs to a study of technical replicates of blood from a handful of donors. The clonotype comes from a human donor in good health. The chain is built from TRBV18 and TRBJ1-1; D is undetermined. Specimen: T cells isolated from PBMCs. Written as DNA, the CDR3 is TGTGCCAGCTCACCCGCGAGGGATACTGAAGCTTTCTTT. Translation gives CASSPARDTEAFF. The entire variable domain, with the rest obtained from reference TRBV18 and TRBJ1-1, is as follows: NAGVMQNPRHLVRRRGQEARLRCSPMKGHSHVYWYRQLPEEGLKFMVYLQKENIIDESGMPKERFSAEFPKEGPSILRIQQVVRGDSAAYFCASSPARDTEAFFGQGTRLTVV.